This T cell receptor (beta chain) is drawn from a study of blood T cells in healthy people across ages. In the study overall: Per two T cells, template switching captured roughly one barcoded beta molecule. Study findings and constraints: Researchers report that TCR beta diversity correlated strongly with naive T cell percentage.

The use of a sample-barcoded 5' primer and a J-beta primer mix characterized a second PCR of roughly 6 to 11 cycles. Every molecule of cDNA carried a tag from a template-switch adaptor with 12 random nucleotides. TCRdb re-called the 5' RACE reads with MiXCR, one entry per CDR3 protein. The sample has 700,000 or so distinct CDR3 sequences, 20% to 25% seen once. To note about this clonotype: No antigen is known for it.

Germline V gene sequence: CDR1 DFQATT, CDR2 SNEGSKA (reference sequence). This CDR3 spans 12 amino acids. Deletions cut 5 bases from V and 2 bases from J, with 8 bases between. The individuals who served as donors were healthy Caucasians living in Russia, aged roughly 6 to 90. Sequencing was performed on blood. The sequence derives from a man aged 65-85 years in good health. J is TRBJ2-3 and V is TRBV20-1; D is possibly TRBD2 (6 bases). The CDR3 nucleotides read TGCAGTGCTGTGGGACTCACAGATACGCAGTATTTT. Translating it yields CSAVGLTDTQYF.